The T cell receptor beta chain described here comes from a study of graft-versus-host responses after intestinal transplantation (dated by TCRdb to about 2021). Background for the entire study: The transplants that recipients got were multivisceral, liver-intestinal, or isolated intestinal. All recipients received anti-thymocyte globulin induction followed by maintenance tacrolimus and steroids for around three years. After intestinal transplantation, graft-versus-host and host-versus-graft alloreactive T cell clones were followed in the graft, circulation and bone marrow using bulk TCR-beta CDR3 sequencing. A peak of at least 4% donor T cells among recipient peripheral blood mononuclear cells was the definition used for donor T cell macrochimerism. Alloreactive clones were identified by sequencing pre-transplant mixed lymphocyte reaction products and comparing these products with unstimulated pre-transplant donor and recipient T cells. Rather than being sequenced by the commercial service, samples from three later patients were sequenced in-house on an Illumina MiSeq and processed with MiXCR. The cohort enrolled around 23 intestinal transplant recipients including one retransplant, and a few patients lacking pretransplant specimens were excluded. Study-level results and caveats: In patients with donor T cell macrochimerism, the allografts had high GvH to HvG T cell clonal ratios. Conclusions were limited by the relatively low number and heterogeneity of intestinal transplant patients. Peak levels of circulating GvH clones were associated with declines in HvG clones early after transplant. GvH clones were found in recipient bone marrow, and some of the GvH clones appeared earlier in ileal mucosa or blood, which is consistent with an intestinal mucosal origin.

The CDR3 starts with the cysteine, ends with the phenylalanine, and has 18 residues. Just the 54-base CDR3 DNA is kept, in frame starting at base 1. CDR1 SGDLS and CDR2 YYNGEE are derived from the germline V gene. The junction shows trimming of 0 bases on V and 6 bases on J, plus 21 bases between the germline ends. Of note for this clone: Which antigen it targets is not known. No per-base quality is available; no much larger clone lies one base away.

Libraries were prepared through the immunoSEQ multiplex PCR assay. For most patients, genomic DNA was isolated with the Qiagen DNeasy Blood and Tissue Kit and sent frozen to Adaptive Biotechnologies for TCR sequencing. High-throughput TCR-beta CDR3 sequencing of genomic DNA from most patients was performed by Adaptive Biotechnologies. The authors' pipeline ran thus. TCR sequencing data were retrieved from Adaptive's ImmunoSEQ software for some 17 patients, whereas a few other patients were processed with MiXCR and VDJtools. To correct CD4 versus CD8 sorting errors, sequences present in both subsets at a frequency ratio below 5:1 were removed. CDR3 nucleotide sequences shared by donor and recipient were removed because the origin of these sequences could not be assigned. To be classed as alloreactive, a clone needed at least 2-fold expansion over unstimulated cells and a minimum CFSE-low frequency of 0.002% (template counts) or 0.001% (read counts). Clones detected in sequenced pre-transplant spleen, lymph node, or MLR CFSE-low populations of the donor or recipient were defined as mappable. Cumulative frequency of alloreactive clones was calculated as a percentage of all sequences weighted by copy number. Not all clones reach the TCRdb copy of this immuneACCESS table, which keeps in-frame sequences only. Checked studies attribute under half of the gap to unresolved V genes and leave the rest unexplained. Clone size and V and J calls were adopted from that table, with D and trimming inferred from the DNA. Here the sample has 80,000 to 95,000 clones; 90% to 95% occur a single time. Together, the top ten hold roughly 2% of the sample.

The intended sense of this specimen's time point label: cells obtained before transplantation from donor or recipient. CD3+CD4+ and CD3+CD8+ populations were FACS-sorted from unstimulated pre-transplant donor and recipient cells taken from spleen or lymph nodes. Specimen: unstimulated CD8+ T cells sorted from spleen or lymph node cells, collected before intestinal transplant. The receptor was derived from a human donor who received an intestinal transplant. The chain uses TRBV9 and TRBJ2-2; the D segment could be TRBD2, given 7 matching bases. The CDR3 amino acid sequence is: CASSVESEGGGRPGELFF. The base sequence is TGTGCCAGCAGCGTAGAGAGCGAGGGGGGGGGCCGACCCGGGGAGCTGTTTTTT.